In its sample, the clone carrying this T cell receptor beta chain was seen a few times. Its antigen is still unknown. Exclusion of a patient resulted from uncontrolled infection, other autoimmune disease, pregnancy or lactation. This sample is part of a study of T cells in Graves' hyperthyroidism and ophthalmopathy. Study-level points and caveats: The model predicted ophthalmopathy a median around seven months before onset. Clonotypes that were expanded in thyroid above 0.001 mostly appeared in blood too. Separating ophthalmopathy from stable hyperthyroidism was achieved by a 13 V-J model.

Trimming took 4 bases from V and 9 from J; bases not matched to a gene: 7. Germline values: CDR1 SGHRS, CDR2 YFSETQ. The CDR3 loop spans 16 amino acids. TCR beta CDR3 sequences were amplified from RNA transcripts. Carried out on the TCR CDR3, a first-round RT-PCR used the HTBI primer set. TCRdb re-called the multiplex PCR reads through MiXCR, storing one row per CDR3 protein. The table has 300,000 to 500,000 distinct CDR3 sequences, 14% to 15% seen once. Sequenced: blood. The chain has TRBV5-1 and TRBJ2-1; 16 positions agree with TRBD2. The receptor's source is a woman aged 25-40 years with Graves' hyperthyroidism. This CDR3 is CASSPSGTSGRVEQFF. The DNA for the CDR3 is TGCGCCAGCAGCCCATCCGGGACTAGCGGGAGGGTTGAGCAGTTCTTC.